What follows are 11 T cell receptor beta chains derived from one specimen sequenced in a study of a mutant IDH1 vaccine in newly diagnosed glioma. Time point reported: week 47, end of study. In the vaccine, a single dose held 300 ug of the mutant IDH1 20-mer peptide, along with topical imiquimod. No antigen is known for these receptors. Sequenced by immunoSEQ multiplex PCR; TCRdb stores in-frame clones only, minus some. The sample lists roughly 34,000 clones; roughly 89% were seen once. This specimen was PBMCs, taken from a glioma patient whose treatment included an IDH1 peptide vaccine. These receptor sequences come from a woman in her 30s with glioma.

CDR3 DNA: TGCGCCAGCAGCCAAGCCCGGGACACCGACTACGAGCAGTACTTC. It specifies CASSQARDTDYEQYF. The chain combines TRBV4-1 with TRBJ2-7; D might be TRBD1 (6 bases). Germline loops: CDR1 MGHRA, CDR2 YSYEKL. Deletions cut 1 base from V and 3 bases from J, with 13 bases between. This CDR3 spans 15 amino acids.

The CDR3 sequence is CASSIDVVTPLHF. CDR3 DNA sequence: TGTGCCAGTAGTATAGATGTGGTGACACCCCTCCACTTT. The rearrangement uses TRBV19 and TRBJ1-6; D is undetermined. Germline V gene lookup returns CDR1 LNHDA and CDR2 SQIVND (reference sequence). This CDR3 region has 13 residues. V was cut by 0 bases and J by 11 bases, with 8 bases left in between.

The chain combines TRBV5-1 with TRBJ2-3; the match to TRBD2 covers 9 bases. After removal of 0 bases from V and 1 base from J, the junction contained 3 bases not matched to a gene. This CDR3 has 16 residues. Germline-derived CDR1 and CDR2 are SGHRS and YFSETQ. This chain's CDR3 is CASSLAAGGRTDTQYF. CDR3 nucleotides: TGCGCCAGCAGCTTGGCGGCGGGGGGGCGCACAGATACGCAGTATTTT.

The chain couples TRBV6-5 to TRBJ1-2, with TRBD1 identical over 7 bases. V dropped 2 bases and J dropped 7; count of bases not matched to a gene: 13. This CDR3 spans 16 amino acids. CDR1 MNHEY and CDR2 SVGAGI come from the germline V gene. The CDR3: CASSYGVGTDGRGYTF. Here the CDR3 DNA reads TGTGCCAGCAGTTACGGGGTCGGGACAGATGGGCGTGGCTACACCTTC.

This clone is a singleton in its sample. V and J are TRBV2 and TRBJ2-7; 7 bases match TRBD1. CDR3 size: 13 residues. The J segment lost 2 bases and the V segment lost 6 bases, leaving 4 bases of the junction unmatched. CDR1 is SNHLY, CDR2 FYNNEI, per germline. The CDR3 bases are TGTGCCAGCAGGGCGAGGGGGCCCTACGAGCAGTACTTC. It is translated as CASRARGPYEQYF.

This clone has only one observation. The V call is TRBV18, the J call TRBJ1-2, with D possibly matching TRBD1 (5 bases). Germline-derived CDR1 and CDR2 are KGHSH and LQKENI. The V gene lost 6 bases and the J gene lost 4 bases, with 24 bases spanning the gap. The CDR3 length is 17 residues. The CDR3 DNA reads TGTGCCAGCTCGCCCTCCCCGGGGGATCCCCCCTTCTATGGCTACACCTTC. Residues: CASSPSPGDPPFYGYTF.

The chain carries TRBV4-2 and TRBJ1-5, with TRBD1 matching 10 bases. The CDR3 sequence is 17 residues long. Trimming took 4 bases from V and 2 from J; bases not matched to a gene: 8. Germline lookup yields CDR1 LGHNA and CDR2 YNFKEQ. The CDR3 sequence: CASSPTSGTGGNQPQHF. DNA for the CDR3: TGTGCCAGCAGCCCCACCTCCGGGACAGGGGGCAATCAGCCCCAGCATTTT.

This clone turned up a few times. The chain links TRBV6-5 to TRBJ1-1, with D possibly being TRBD1 (5 bases). V was pared by 10 bases and J by 0 bases, with 12 bases between. Germline V CDR1 and CDR2: MNHEY, SVGAGI. The CDR3 runs 13 residues. Written as DNA, the CDR3 is TGTGCCACTGGAGGACACATGAACACTGAAGCTTTCTTT. Translation: CATGGHMNTEAFF.

The V gene is TRBV29-1, the J gene TRBJ1-1; TRBD1 might be the D (5 bases). The CDR3 runs 12 residues. Trimming cost V 8 bases and J 2 bases, with 12 bases left between them. CDR1 is SQVTM and CDR2 is ANQGSEA in the germline V gene. CDR3: CSPVRTNTEAFF. CDR3 nucleotide sequence: TGCAGCCCAGTCCGGACAAACACTGAAGCTTTCTTT.

The V gene is TRBV5-1, the J gene TRBJ2-7; D may be TRBD2 (6 bases). Germline lookup yields CDR1 SGHRS and CDR2 YFSETQ. This CDR3 contains 14 residues. Trimming pared 2 bases from V and 2 bases from J, leaving 11 bases between. CDR3 in amino acids: CASSFTGSPYEQYF. The CDR3 DNA follows: TGCGCCAGCAGCTTTACCGGGAGCCCCTACGAGCAGTACTTC.

By share of the sample, this clone is medium-sized. This chain joins TRBV6-1 and TRBJ1-5; the D is unclear. The CDR3 totals 15 residues. Germline V lookup: CDR1 MNHNS, CDR2 SASEGT. Trimming shortened V by 6 bases and J by 0 bases, and 12 bases separated the two germline ends. The chain's CDR3 is CASRALTGSNQPQHF. DNA for the CDR3: TGTGCCAGCAGAGCCCTTACGGGTAGCAATCAGCCCCAGCATTTT.